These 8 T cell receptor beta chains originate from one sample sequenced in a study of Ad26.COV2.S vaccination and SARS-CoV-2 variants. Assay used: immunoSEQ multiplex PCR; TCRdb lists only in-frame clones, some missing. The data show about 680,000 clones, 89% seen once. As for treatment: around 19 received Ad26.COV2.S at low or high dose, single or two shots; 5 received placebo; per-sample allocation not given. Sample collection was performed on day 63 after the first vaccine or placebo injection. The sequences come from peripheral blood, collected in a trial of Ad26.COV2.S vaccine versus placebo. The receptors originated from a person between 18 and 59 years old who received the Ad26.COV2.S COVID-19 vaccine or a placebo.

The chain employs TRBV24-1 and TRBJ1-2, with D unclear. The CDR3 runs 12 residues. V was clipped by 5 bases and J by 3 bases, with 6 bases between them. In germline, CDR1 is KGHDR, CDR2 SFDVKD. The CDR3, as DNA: TGTGCCACCAGTGTGCAATACTATGGCTACACCTTC. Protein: CATSVQYYGYTF.

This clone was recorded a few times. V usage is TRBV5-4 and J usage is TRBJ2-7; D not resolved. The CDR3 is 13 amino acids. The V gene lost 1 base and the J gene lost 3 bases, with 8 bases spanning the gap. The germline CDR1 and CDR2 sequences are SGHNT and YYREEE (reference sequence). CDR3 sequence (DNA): TGTGCCAGCAGCTTGTCTCAGAACTACGAGCAGTACTTC. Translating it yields CASSLSQNYEQYF.

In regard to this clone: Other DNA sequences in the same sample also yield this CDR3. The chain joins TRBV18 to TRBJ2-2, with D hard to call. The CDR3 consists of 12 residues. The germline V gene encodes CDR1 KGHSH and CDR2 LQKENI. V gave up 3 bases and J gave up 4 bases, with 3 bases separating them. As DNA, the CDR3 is TGTGCCAGCTCACCGCGCACCGGGGAGCTGTTTTTT. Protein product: CASSPRTGELFF.

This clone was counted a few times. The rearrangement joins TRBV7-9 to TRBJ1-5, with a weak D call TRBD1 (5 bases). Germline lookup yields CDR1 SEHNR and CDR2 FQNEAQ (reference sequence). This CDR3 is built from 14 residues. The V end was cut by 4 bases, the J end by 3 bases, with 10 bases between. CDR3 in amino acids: CASSYGGPNQPQHF. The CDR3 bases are TGTGCCAGCAGCTACGGGGGTCCCAATCAGCCCCAGCATTTT.

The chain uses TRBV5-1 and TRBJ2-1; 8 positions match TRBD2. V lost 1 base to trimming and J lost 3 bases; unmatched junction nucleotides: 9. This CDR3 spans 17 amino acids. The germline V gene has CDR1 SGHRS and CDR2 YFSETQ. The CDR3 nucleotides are TGCGCCAGCAGCTTGTGGATCACTAGCGGCCTCTACAATGAGCAGTTCTTC. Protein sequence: CASSLWITSGLYNEQFF.

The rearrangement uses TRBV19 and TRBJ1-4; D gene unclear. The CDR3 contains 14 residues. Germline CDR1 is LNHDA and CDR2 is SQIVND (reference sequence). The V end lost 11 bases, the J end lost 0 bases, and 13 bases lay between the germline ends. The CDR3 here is CACSGSPTNEKLFF. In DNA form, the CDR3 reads TGTGCCTGTTCGGGCAGTCCAACTAATGAAAAACTGTTTTTT.

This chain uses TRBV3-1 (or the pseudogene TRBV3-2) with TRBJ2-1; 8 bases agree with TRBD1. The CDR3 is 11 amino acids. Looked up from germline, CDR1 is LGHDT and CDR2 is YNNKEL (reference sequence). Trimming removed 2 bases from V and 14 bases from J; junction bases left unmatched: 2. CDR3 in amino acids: CASSQQGAKFF. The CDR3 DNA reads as TGTGCCAGCAGCCAACAGGGGGCAAAGTTCTTC.

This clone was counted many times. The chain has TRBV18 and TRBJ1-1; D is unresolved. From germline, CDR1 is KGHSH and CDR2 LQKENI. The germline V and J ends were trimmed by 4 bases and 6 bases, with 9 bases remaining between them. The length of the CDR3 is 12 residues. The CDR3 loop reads CASSLQLPEAFF. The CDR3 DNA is TGTGCCAGCTCACTTCAGCTCCCTGAAGCTTTCTTT.